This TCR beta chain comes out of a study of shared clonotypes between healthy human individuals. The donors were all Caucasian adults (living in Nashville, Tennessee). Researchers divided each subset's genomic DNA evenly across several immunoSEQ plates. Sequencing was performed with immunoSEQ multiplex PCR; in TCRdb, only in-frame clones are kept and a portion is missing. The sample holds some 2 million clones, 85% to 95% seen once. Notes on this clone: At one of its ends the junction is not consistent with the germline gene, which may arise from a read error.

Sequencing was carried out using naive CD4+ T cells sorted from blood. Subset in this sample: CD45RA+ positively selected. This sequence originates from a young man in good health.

CDR3 in amino acids: CASNREGAKFSF. CDR3 nucleotide sequence: TGTGCCAGCAACCGGGAGGGGGCGAAATTCTCTTTC. This rearrangement joins TRBV7-9 to TRBJ2-7, with D possibly TRBD2 on 8 matching bases. The V gene's germline CDR1 is SEHNR and CDR2 FQNEAQ (reference sequence). This CDR3 is built from 12 residues.